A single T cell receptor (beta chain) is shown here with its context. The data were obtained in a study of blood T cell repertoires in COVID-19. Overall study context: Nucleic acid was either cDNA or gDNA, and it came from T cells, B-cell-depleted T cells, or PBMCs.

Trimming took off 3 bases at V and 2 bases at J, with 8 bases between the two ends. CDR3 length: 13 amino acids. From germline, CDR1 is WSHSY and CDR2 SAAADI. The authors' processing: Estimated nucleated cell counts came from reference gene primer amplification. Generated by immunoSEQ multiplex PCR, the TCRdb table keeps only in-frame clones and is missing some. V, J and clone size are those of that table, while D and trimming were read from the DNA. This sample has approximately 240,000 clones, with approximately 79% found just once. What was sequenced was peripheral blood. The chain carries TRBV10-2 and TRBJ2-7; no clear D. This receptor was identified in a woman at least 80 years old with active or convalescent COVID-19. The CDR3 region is CASSDLTPYEQYF. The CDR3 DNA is TGCGCCAGCAGTGACCTCACTCCCTACGAGCAGTACTTC.